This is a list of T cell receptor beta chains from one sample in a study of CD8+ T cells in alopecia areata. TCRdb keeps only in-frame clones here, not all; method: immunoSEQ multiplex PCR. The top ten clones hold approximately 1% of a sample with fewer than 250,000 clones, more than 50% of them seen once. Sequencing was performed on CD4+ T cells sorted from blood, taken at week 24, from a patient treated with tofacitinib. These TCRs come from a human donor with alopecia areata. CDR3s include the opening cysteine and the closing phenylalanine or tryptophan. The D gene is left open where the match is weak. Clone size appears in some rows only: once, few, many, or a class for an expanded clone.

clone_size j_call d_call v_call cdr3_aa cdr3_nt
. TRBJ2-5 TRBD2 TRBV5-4 CASSLAASGGQETQYF TGTGCCAGCAGCTTGGCTGCTAGCGGGGGGCAAGAGACCCAGTACTTC
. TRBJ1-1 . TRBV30 CASGGFAEAFF TGTGCCTCGGGTGGGTTCGCTGAAGCTTTCTTT
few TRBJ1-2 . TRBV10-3 CAISDPPGGSGYLYGYTF TGTGCCATCAGTGACCCCCCGGGAGGTTCAGGTTACTTGTATGGCTACACCTTC
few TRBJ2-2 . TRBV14 CASSPRAGWTGELFF TGTGCCAGCAGCCCACGTGCGGGTTGGACCGGGGAGCTGTTTTTT
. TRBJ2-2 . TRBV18 CASSPPVTGELFF TGTGCCAGCTCACCACCTGTGACCGGGGAGCTGTTTTTT
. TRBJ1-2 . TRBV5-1 CASSLVGQGRGYTF TGCGCCAGCAGCTTGGTGGGGCAGGGACGTGGCTACACCTTC
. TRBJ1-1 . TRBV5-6 CASSLANPNTEAFF TGTGCCAGCAGCTTGGCCAATCCGAACACTGAAGCTTTCTTT
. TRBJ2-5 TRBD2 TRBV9 CASSLRPGGETQYF TGTGCCAGCAGCCTAAGGCCGGGAGGAGAGACCCAGTACTTC
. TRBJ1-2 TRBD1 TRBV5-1 CASSLGTGPNYGYTF TGCGCCAGCAGCTTGGGGACAGGCCCTAACTATGGCTACACCTTC
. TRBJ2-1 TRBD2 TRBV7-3 CASSPGLAAFNEQFF TGTGCCAGCAGCCCGGGACTAGCGGCCTTCAATGAGCAGTTCTTC
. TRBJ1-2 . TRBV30 CAWGRINYGYTF TGTGCCTGGGGCAGGATCAACTATGGCTACACCTTC
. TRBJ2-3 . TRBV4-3 CASSLLEGGGDTQYF TGCGCCAGCAGCCTTCTAGAGGGCGGAGGCGATACGCAGTATTTT
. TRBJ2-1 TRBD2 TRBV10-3 CAISQTSGGNNEQFF TGTGCCATCAGTCAGACTAGCGGGGGAAACAATGAGCAGTTCTTC
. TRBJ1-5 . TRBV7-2 CASSRDTNQPQHF TGTGCCAGCAGCCGGGACACAAATCAGCCCCAGCATTTT
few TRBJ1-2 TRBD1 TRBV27 CASSRQSGQTSGNYGYTF TGTGCCAGCAGTCGACAGTCGGGACAGACGTCCGGGAACTATGGCTACACCTTC
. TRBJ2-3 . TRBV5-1 CASSLVGDTQYF TGCGCCAGCAGCTTGGTTGGGGATACGCAGTATTTT
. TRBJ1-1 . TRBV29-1 CSAFTSDRRALWNTEAFF TGCAGCGCCTTTACCTCTGACAGGAGAGCGCTTTGGAACACTGAAGCTTTCTTT
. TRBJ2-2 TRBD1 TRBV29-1 CSVEARTGDRANTGELFF TGCAGCGTTGAAGCCCGGACAGGGGACCGAGCGAACACCGGGGAGCTGTTTTTT
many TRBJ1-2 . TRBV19 CASTPTRNQGKKDYGYTF TGTGCCAGTACTCCTACCCGGAACCAGGGGAAGAAAGACTATGGCTACACCTTC
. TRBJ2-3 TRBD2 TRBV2 CASSPNPGLAGGRTQYF TGTGCCAGCAGTCCCAACCCGGGACTAGCGGGGGGAAGGACGCAGTATTTT
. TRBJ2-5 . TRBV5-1 CASSLGGGETQYF TGCGCCAGCAGCTTGGGGGGAGGAGAGACCCAGTACTTC
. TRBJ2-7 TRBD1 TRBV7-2 CASSLGTGDEQYF TGTGCCAGCAGCTTAGGGACAGGGGACGAGCAGTACTTC
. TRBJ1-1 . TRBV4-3 CASSQGMIMNTEAFF TGCGCCAGCAGCCAAGGCATGATAATGAACACTGAAGCTTTCTTT
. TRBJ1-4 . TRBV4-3 CASSQASRGINEKLFF TGCGCCAGCAGCCAAGCATCACGGGGAATAAATGAAAAACTGTTTTTT
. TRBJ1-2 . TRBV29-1 CSVEQGGYGYTF TGCAGCGTTGAACAGGGTGGCTATGGCTACACCTTC
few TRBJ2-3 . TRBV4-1 CASSQSAGGALTDTQYF TGCGCCAGCAGCCAATCCGCCGGGGGAGCCCTCACAGATACGCAGTATTTT
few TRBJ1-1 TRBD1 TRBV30 CAYDRGGTEAFF TGTGCCTATGACAGGGGGGGGACTGAAGCTTTCTTT
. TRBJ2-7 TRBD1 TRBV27 CASSRQQGTLQYEQYF TGTGCCAGCAGTCGCCAACAGGGGACGCTACAGTACGAGCAGTACTTC
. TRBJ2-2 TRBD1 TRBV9 CASSAVTGAGGELFF TGTGCCAGCAGCGCAGTTACAGGGGCGGGCGGGGAGCTGTTTTTT